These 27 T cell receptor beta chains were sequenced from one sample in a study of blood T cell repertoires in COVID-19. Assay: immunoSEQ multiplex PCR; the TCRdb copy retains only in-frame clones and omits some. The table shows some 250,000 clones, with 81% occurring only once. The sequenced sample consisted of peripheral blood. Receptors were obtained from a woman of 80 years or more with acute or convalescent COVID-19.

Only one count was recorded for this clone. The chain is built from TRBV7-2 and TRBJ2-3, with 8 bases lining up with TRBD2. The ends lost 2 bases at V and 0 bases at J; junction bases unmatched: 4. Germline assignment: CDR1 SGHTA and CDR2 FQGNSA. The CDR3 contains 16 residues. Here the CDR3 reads CASSLIGGASTDTQYF. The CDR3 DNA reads TGTGCCAGCAGCTTAATCGGGGGGGCTAGCACAGATACGCAGTATTTT.

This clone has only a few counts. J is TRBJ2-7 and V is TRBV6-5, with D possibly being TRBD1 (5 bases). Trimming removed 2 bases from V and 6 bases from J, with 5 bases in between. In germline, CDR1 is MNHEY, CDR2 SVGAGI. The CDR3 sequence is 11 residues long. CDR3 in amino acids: CASSYQGEQYF. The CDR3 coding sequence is TGTGCCAGCAGTTACCAGGGCGAGCAGTACTTC.

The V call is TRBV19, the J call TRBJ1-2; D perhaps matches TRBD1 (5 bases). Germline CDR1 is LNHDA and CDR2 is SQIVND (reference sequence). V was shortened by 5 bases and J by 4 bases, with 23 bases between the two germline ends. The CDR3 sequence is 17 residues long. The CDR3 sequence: CASSSPSADGTSYGYTF. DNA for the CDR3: TGTGCCAGTAGTTCCCCGTCGGCAGATGGGACTAGCTATGGCTACACCTTC.

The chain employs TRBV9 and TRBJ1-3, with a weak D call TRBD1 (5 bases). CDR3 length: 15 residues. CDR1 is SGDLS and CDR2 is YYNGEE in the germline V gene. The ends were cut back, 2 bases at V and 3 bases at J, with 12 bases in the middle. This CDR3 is CASSVEGTFGNTIYF. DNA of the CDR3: TGTGCCAGCAGCGTGGAGGGGACCTTTGGAAACACCATATATTTT.

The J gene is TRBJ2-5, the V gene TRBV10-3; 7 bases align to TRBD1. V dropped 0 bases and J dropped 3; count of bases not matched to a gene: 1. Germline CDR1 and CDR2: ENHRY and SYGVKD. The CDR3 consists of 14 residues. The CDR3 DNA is TGTGCCATCAGTGAGTCTACAGGGGAAGAGACCCAGTACTTC. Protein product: CAISESTGEETQYF.

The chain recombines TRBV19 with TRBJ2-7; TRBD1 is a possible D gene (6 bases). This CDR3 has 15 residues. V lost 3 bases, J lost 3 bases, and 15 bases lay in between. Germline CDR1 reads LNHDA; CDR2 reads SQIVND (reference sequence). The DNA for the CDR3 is TGTGCCAGTAGTATTGGCCTAGGACAGAACTACGAGCAGTACTTC. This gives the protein CASSIGLGQNYEQYF.

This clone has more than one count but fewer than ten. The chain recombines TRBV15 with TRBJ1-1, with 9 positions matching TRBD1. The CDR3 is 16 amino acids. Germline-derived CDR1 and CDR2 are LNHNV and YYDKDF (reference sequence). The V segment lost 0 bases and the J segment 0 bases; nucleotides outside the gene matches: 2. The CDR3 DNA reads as TGTGCCACCAGCAGAGAACGACAGGGGGTGAACACTGAAGCTTTCTTT. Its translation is CATSRERQGVNTEAFF. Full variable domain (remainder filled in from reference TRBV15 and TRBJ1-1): DAMVIQNPRYQVTQFGKPVTLSCSQTLNHNVMYWYQQKSSQAPKLLFHYYDKDFNNEADTPDNFQSRRPNTSFCFLDIRSPGLGDTAMYLCATSRERQGVNTEAFFGQGTRLTVV.

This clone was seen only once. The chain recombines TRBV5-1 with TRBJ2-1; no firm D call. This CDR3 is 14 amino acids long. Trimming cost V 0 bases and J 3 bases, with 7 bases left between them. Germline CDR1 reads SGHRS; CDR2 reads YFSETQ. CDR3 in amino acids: CASSLVNSYNEQFF. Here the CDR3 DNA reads TGCGCCAGCAGCTTGGTAAACAGCTACAATGAGCAGTTCTTC.

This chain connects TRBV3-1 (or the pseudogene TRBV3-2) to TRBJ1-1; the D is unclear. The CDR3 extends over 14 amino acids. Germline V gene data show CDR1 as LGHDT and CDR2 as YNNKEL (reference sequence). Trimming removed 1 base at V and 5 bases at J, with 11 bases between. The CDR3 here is CASSQGAGGTEAFF. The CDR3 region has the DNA TGTGCCAGCAGCCAAGGGGCAGGTGGGACTGAAGCTTTCTTT.

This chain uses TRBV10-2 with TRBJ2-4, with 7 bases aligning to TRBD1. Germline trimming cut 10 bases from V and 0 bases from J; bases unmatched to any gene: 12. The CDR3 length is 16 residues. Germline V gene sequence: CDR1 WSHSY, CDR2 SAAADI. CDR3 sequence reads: CAKGASPTLAKNIQYF. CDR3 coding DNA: TGCGCCAAGGGGGCGAGCCCGACTTTAGCCAAAAACATTCAGTACTTC.

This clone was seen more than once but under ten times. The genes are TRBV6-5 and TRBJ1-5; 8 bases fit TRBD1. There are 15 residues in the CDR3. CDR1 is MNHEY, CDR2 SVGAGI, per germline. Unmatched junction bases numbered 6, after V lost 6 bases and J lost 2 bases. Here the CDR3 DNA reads TGTGCCAGCAGCCAGTCGGGACAGGGCAATCAGCCCCAGCATTTT. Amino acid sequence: CASSQSGQGNQPQHF.

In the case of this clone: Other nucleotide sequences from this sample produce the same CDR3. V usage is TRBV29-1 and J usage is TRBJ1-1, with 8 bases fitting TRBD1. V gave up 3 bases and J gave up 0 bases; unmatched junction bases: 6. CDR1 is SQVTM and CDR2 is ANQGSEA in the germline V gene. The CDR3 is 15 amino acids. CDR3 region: CSVDSQGALNTEAFF. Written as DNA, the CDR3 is TGCAGCGTTGACTCCCAGGGGGCTTTGAACACTGAAGCTTTCTTT.

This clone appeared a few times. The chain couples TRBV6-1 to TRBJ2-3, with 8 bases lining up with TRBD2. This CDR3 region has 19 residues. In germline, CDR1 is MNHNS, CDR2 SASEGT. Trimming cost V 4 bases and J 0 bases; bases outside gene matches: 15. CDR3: CASSGLSLSGGWSTDTQYF. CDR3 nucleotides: TGTGCCAGCAGTGGGCTTTCTTTGAGCGGGGGTTGGAGCACAGATACGCAGTATTTT.

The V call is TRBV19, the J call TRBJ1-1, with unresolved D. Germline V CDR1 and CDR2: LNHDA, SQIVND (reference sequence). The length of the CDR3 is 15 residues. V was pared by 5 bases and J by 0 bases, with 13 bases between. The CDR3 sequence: CASSRQAGMNTEAFF. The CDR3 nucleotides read TGTGCCAGTAGTCGGCAGGCAGGTATGAACACTGAAGCTTTCTTT.

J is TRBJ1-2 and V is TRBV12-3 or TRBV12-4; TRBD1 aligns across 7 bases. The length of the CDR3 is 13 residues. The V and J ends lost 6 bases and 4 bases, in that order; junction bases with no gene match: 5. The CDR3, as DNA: TGTGCCAGCAGCTTACGGACAGGCTATGGCTACACCTTC. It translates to CASSLRTGYGYTF.

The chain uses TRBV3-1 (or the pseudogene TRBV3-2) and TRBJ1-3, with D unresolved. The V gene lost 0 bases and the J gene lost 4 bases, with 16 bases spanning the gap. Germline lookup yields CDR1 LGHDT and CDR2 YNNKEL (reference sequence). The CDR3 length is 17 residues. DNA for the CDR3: TGTGCCAGCAGCCAAGATGCGGGTCGGAGGGCCGGAAACACCATATATTTT. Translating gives CASSQDAGRRAGNTIYF.

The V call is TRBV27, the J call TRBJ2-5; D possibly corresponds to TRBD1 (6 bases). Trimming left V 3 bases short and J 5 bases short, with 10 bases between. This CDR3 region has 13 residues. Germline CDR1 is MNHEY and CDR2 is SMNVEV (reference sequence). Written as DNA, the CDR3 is TGTGCCAGCAGTTTTGACAGGCGGGAGACCCAGTACTTC. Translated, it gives CASSFDRRETQYF.

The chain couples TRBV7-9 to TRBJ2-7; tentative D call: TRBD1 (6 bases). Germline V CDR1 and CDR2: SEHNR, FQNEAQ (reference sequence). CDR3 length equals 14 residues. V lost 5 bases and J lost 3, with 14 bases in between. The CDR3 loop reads CASSPGQTRYEQYF. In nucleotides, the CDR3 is TGTGCCAGCAGCCCAGGACAGACCCGCTACGAGCAGTACTTC.

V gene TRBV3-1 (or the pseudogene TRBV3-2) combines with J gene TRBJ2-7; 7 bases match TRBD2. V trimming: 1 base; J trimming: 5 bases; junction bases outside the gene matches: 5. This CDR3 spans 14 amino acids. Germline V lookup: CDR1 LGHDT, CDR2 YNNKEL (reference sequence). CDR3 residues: CASSQAGGAHEQYF. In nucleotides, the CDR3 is TGTGCCAGCAGCCAAGCGGGAGGAGCCCACGAGCAGTACTTC.

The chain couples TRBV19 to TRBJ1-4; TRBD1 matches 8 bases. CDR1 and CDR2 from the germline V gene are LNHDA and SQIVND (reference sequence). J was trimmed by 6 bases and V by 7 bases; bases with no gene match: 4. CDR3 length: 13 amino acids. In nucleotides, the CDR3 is TGTGCCAGTACCCCAGGGGGCGATGAAAAACTGTTTTTT. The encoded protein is CASTPGGDEKLFF.

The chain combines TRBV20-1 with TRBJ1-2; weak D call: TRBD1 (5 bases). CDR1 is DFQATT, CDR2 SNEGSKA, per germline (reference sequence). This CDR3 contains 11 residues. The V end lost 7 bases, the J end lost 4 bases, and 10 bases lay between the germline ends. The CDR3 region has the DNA TGCAGTGGTCAGGGTAGCTATGGCTACACCTTC. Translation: CSGQGSYGYTF.

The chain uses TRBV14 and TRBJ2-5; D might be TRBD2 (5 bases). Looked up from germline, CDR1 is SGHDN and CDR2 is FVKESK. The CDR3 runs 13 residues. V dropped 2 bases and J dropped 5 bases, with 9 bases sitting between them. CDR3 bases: TGTGCCAGCAGCCAACTGGGCGGGGAGACCCAGTACTTC. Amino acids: CASSQLGGETQYF.

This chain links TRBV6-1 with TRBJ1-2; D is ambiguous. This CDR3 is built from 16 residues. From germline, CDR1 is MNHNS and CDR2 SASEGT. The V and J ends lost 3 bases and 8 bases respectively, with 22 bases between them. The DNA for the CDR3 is TGTGCCAGCAGTGAGAAATTAAACAAGGAACTAGGCGGCTACACCTTC. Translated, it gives CASSEKLNKELGGYTF.

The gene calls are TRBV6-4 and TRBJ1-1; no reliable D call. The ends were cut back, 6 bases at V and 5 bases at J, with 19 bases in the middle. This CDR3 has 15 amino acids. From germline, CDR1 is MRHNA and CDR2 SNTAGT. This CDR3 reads CASRDTGVPGTEAFF. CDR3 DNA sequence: TGTGCCAGCAGAGACACCGGGGTCCCGGGGACTGAAGCTTTCTTT.

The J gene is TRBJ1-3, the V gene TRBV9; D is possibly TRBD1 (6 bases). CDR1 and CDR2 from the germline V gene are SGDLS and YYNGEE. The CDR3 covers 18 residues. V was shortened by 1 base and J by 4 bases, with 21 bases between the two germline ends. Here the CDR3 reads CASSVTTLTQGLGNTIYF. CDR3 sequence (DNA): TGTGCCAGCAGCGTAACTACTTTAACCCAGGGGTTGGGAAACACCATATATTTT.

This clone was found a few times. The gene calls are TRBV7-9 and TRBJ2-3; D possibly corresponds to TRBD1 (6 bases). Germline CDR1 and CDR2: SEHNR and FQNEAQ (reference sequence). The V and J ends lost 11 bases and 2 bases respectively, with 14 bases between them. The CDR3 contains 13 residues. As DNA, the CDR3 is TGTGCCGCTGGTAGGGGGACCACAGATACGCAGTATTTT. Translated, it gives CAAGRGTTDTQYF. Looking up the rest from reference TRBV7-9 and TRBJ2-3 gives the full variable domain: DTGVSQNPRHKITKRGQNVTFRCDPISEHNRLYWYRQTLGQGPEFLTYFQNEAQLEKSRLLSDRFSAERPKGSFSTLEIQRTEQGDSAMYLCAAGRGTTDTQYFGPGTRLTVL.

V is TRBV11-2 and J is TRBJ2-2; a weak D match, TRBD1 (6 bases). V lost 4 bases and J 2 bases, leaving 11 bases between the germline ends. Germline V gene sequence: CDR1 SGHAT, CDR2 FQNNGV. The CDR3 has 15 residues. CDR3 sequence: CASSWAQGNTGELFF. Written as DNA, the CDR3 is TGTGCCAGCAGCTGGGCACAGGGAAACACCGGGGAGCTGTTTTTT.